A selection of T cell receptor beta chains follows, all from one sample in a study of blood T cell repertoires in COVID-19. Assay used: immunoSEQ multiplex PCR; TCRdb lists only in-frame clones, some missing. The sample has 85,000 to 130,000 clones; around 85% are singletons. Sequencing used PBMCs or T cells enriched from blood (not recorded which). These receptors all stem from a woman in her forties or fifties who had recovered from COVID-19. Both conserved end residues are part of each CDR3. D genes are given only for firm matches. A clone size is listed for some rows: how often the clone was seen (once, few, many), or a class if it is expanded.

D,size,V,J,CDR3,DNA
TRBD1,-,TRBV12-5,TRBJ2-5,CASGPRDRARQETQYF,TGTGCTAGTGGTCCGCGGGACAGGGCGCGTCAAGAGACCCAGTACTTC
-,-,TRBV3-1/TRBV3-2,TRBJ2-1,CASSGVQEQFF,TGTGCCAGCAGCGGTGTCCAGGAGCAGTTCTTC
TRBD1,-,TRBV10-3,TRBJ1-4,CAISPTGSNEKLFF,TGTGCCATCAGCCCGACAGGGTCTAATGAAAAACTGTTTTTT
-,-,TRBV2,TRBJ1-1,CASKEGTEAFF,TGTGCCAGCAAGGAGGGGACTGAAGCTTTCTTT
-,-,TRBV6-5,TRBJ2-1,CASSYSSSNEQFF,TGTGCCAGCAGTTACTCTAGTTCGAATGAGCAGTTCTTC
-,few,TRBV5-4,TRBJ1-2,CASSPGGGDGYGYTF,TGTGCCAGCAGCCCGGGGGGGGGTGATGGCTATGGCTACACCTTC
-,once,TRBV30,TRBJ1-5,CAWSVRRGWNQPQHF,TGTGCCTGGAGTGTCCGCAGGGGTTGGAATCAGCCCCAGCATTTT
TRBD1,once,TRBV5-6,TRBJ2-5,CASSDVTDRGVETQYF,TGTGCCAGCAGCGACGTGACGGACAGGGGCGTAGAGACCCAGTACTTC
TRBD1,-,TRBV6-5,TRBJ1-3,CASRAPGGGNTIYF,TGTGCCAGCAGGGCGCCAGGGGGCGGAAACACCATATATTTT
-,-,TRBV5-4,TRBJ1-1,CASSLAGSSTEAFF,TGTGCCAGCAGCTTGGCAGGATCCAGCACTGAAGCTTTCTTT
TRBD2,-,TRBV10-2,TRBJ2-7,CASTPGLHEQYF,TGCGCCAGCACTCCGGGACTACACGAGCAGTACTTC
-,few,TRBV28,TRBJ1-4,CASSLGNSANEKLFF,TGTGCCAGCAGCCTAGGAAACTCGGCTAATGAAAAACTGTTTTTT
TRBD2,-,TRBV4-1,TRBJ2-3,CASSQEGLAGGFTDTQYF,TGCGCCAGCAGCCAAGAAGGGCTCGCGGGGGGATTCACAGATACGCAGTATTTT
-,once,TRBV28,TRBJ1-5,CASSQGQTNQPQHF,TGTGCCAGCAGCCAAGGACAGACTAATCAGCCCCAGCATTTT
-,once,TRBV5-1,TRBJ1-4,CASSLASGYHEKLFF,TGCGCCAGCAGCTTGGCCTCAGGATATCATGAAAAACTGTTTTTT
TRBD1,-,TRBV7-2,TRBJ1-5,CASSLEGTANQPQHF,TGTGCCAGCAGCTTAGAAGGGACAGCAAATCAGCCCCAGCATTTT
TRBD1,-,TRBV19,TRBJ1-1,CASSKLEGAAVLNTEAFF,TGTGCCAGTAGTAAACTCGAGGGGGCTGCTGTGTTGAACACTGAAGCTTTCTTT
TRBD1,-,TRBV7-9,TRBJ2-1,CASSFPGQEQFF,TGTGCCAGCAGCTTTCCGGGACAGGAGCAGTTCTTC
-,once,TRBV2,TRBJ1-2,CASSVGAQGWNGYTF,TGTGCCAGCAGTGTTGGAGCGCAGGGGTGGAATGGCTACACCTTC
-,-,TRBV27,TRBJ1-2,CASSLSPLANYGYTF,TGTGCCAGCAGTTTATCCCCGTTAGCTAACTATGGCTACACCTTC
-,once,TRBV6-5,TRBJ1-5,CASSYAQGNQPQHF,TGTGCCAGCAGTTACGCACAGGGCAATCAGCCCCAGCATTTT
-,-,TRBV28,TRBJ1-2,CATYGGDYGYTF,TGTGCCACCTACGGGGGGGACTATGGCTACACCTTC
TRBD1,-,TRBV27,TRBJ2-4,CASSFDRVPEVNIQYF,TGTGCCAGCAGTTTCGACAGGGTACCTGAAGTAAACATTCAGTACTTC
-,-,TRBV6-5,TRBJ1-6,CASTPQALGAPPHF,TGTGCCAGCACCCCCCAGGCTCTGGGGGCACCCCCCCACTTT
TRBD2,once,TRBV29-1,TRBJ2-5,CSKSSGAETQYF,TGCAGCAAGTCTAGCGGGGCGGAGACCCAGTACTTC
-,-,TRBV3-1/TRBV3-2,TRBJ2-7,CASSQYSSYEQYF,TGTGCCAGCAGCCAATACAGCTCCTACGAGCAGTACTTC
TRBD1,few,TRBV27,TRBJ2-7,CASSSLDRGPYEQYF,TGTGCCAGCAGTTCCCTCGACAGGGGACCCTACGAGCAGTACTTC
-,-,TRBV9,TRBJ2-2,CASSVGQTSNTGELFF,TGTGCCAGCAGCGTAGGACAGACCTCGAACACCGGGGAGCTGTTTTTT
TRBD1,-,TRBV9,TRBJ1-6,CASSPQGAGSPLHF,TGTGCCAGCAGCCCCCAGGGGGCTGGTTCACCCCTCCACTTT
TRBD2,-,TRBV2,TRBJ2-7,CASSAPGLAALSYEQYF,TGTGCCAGCAGTGCGCCGGGACTAGCGGCGCTCTCCTACGAGCAGTACTTC
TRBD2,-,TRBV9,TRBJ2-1,CASSPPGTSGRWNEQFF,TGTGCCAGCAGCCCCCCCGGGACTAGCGGGAGGTGGAATGAGCAGTTCTTC
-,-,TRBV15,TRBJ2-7,CATSSGGAPHEQYF,TGTGCCACCAGCTCTGGGGGGGCGCCCCACGAGCAGTACTTC
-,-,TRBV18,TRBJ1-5,CASSQTGGDYGQPQHF,TGTGCCAGCTCACAGACGGGAGGGGATTACGGTCAGCCCCAGCATTTT
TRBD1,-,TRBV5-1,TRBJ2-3,CASSLFRATQGADTQYF,TGCGCCAGCAGCTTGTTCAGGGCTACTCAGGGGGCAGATACGCAGTATTTT
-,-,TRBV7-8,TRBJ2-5,CASSLEGPGETQYF,TGTGCCAGCAGCTTGGAGGGGCCGGGGGAGACCCAGTACTTC
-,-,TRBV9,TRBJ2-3,CASSGQNRADTQYF,TGTGCCAGCAGCGGTCAGAACAGAGCAGATACGCAGTATTTT
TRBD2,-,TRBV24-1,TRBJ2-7,CATSESGGLYEQYF,TGTGCCACCAGTGAGTCGGGAGGGCTATACGAGCAGTACTTC
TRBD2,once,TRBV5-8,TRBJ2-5,CASSFNSGSRETQYF,TGTGCCAGCAGCTTTAATAGCGGGAGCAGGGAGACCCAGTACTTC
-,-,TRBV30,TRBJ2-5,CAWAPGYDQETQYF,TGTGCCTGGGCGCCGGGATACGACCAAGAGACCCAGTACTTC
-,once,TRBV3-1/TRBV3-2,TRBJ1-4,CASSQSTGNKLFF,TGTGCCAGCAGCCAGTCCACAGGGAATAAACTGTTTTTT
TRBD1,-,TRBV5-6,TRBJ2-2,CASSLPQGENGELFF,TGTGCCAGCAGCTTGCCACAGGGGGAGAACGGGGAGCTGTTTTTT
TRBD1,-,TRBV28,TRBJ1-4,CASSKTTGTGTEKLFF,TGTGCCAGCAGTAAAACAACCGGGACAGGGACGGAAAAACTGTTTTTT
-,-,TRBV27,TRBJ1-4,CASSYDRRNEKLFF,TGTGCCAGCAGCTATGACAGGCGTAATGAAAAACTGTTTTTT